The 32 T cell receptor beta chains given below trace back to one sample, sequenced in a study of blood T cell repertoires in COVID-19. Some clones are missing from TCRdb's copy, which holds only in-frame ones; the method was immunoSEQ multiplex PCR. In the table there are 120,000 or so clones, 70% to 90% of which are singletons. Sequencing was done on a sample of peripheral blood. These TCRs come from a human donor in a cohort sampled during active COVID-19.

This clone was picked up one time. This rearrangement joins TRBV29-1 to TRBJ1-1; 9 bases align to TRBD1. Germline lookup yields CDR1 SQVTM and CDR2 ANQGSEA. This CDR3 spans 16 amino acids. With V trimmed by 5 bases and J by 2 bases, 12 bases remained unmatched. CDR3 sequence (DNA): TGCAGCGTTAACTACAGGGGGCGGAATTCTAACACTGAAGCTTTCTTT. Its translation: CSVNYRGRNSNTEAFF.

The gene calls are TRBV28 and TRBJ2-1, with D maybe TRBD2 (6 bases). The CDR3 loop spans 14 amino acids. The ends were cut back, 7 bases at V and 4 bases at J, with 14 bases in the middle. CDR1 and CDR2 from the germline V gene are MDHEN and SYDVKM. The CDR3 nucleotides read TGTGCCAGCATCCCCCGGGGACTTTACAATGAGCAGTTCTTC. It translates to CASIPRGLYNEQFF. Complete variable domain (other parts from reference TRBV28 and TRBJ2-1): DVKVTQSSRYLVKRTGEKVFLECVQDMDHENMFWYRQDPGLGLRLIYFSYDVKMKEKGDIPEGYSVSREKKERFSLILESASTNQTSMYLCASIPRGLYNEQFFGPGTRLTVL.

The chain is built from TRBV29-1 and TRBJ1-1, with 12 bases that match TRBD1. There are 14 residues in the CDR3. CDR1 and CDR2 (germline): SQVTM, ANQGSEA. Trimming took 7 bases from V and 5 from J; bases not matched to a gene: 8. The CDR3 DNA sequence: TGCAGCGCGCCGGGACAGGGGGCAATAACTGAAGCTTTCTTT. Translating it yields CSAPGQGAITEAFF.

V gene TRBV10-3 combines with J gene TRBJ1-6; TRBD1 agrees at 12 bases. Trimming cost V 5 bases and J 5 bases; bases outside gene matches: 7. From germline, CDR1 is ENHRY and CDR2 SYGVKD. This CDR3 region has 17 residues. The DNA for the CDR3 is TGTGCCATCAGTAGGGACAGGGGGCGCCGAAATAATTCACCCCTCCACTTT. Protein: CAISRDRGRRNNSPLHF.

The J gene is TRBJ2-2, the V gene TRBV6-4, with D perhaps TRBD2 (5 bases). V lost 6 bases and J lost 4, with 15 bases in between. CDR1 is MRHNA and CDR2 is SNTAGT in the germline V gene. There are 15 residues in the CDR3. The CDR3, as DNA: TGTGCCAGCAGCCGCCGGGGAGAGAGCACCGGGGAGCTGTTTTTT. It is translated as CASSRRGESTGELFF.

This chain connects TRBV2 to TRBJ2-2, with 8 bases that match TRBD1. The germline V gene encodes CDR1 SNHLY and CDR2 FYNNEI. Trimming removed 4 bases from V and 5 bases from J; junction bases left unmatched: 6. The CDR3 is made up of 15 amino acids. CDR3 amino acids: CASSGGDRWTGELFF. The CDR3 nucleotides read TGTGCCAGCAGTGGCGGGGACAGGTGGACCGGGGAGCTGTTTTTT.

The genes are TRBV25-1 and TRBJ2-1; the D gene is possibly TRBD1 (5 bases). CDR3 length: 14 amino acids. V gave up 6 bases and J gave up 3 bases, with 12 bases separating them. Germline V gene data show CDR1 as MGHDK and CDR2 as SYGVNS. The CDR3 here is CASRKGNLYNEQFF. CDR3 coding DNA: TGTGCCAGCAGGAAGGGGAACCTCTACAATGAGCAGTTCTTC.

This chain joins TRBV30 and TRBJ1-6; weak D call: TRBD1 (5 bases). Trimming cost V 4 bases and J 6 bases, with 10 bases left between them. The CDR3 is 13 residues long. CDR1 and CDR2 from the germline V gene are GTSNPN and SVGIG (reference sequence). Here the CDR3 DNA reads TGTGCCTGGACACCAGGGTTTAATTCACCCCTCCACTTT. Translation: CAWTPGFNSPLHF.

The chain carries TRBV5-5 and TRBJ2-7; no firm D call. The CDR3 has 12 amino acids. Germline lookup yields CDR1 SGHKS and CDR2 YYEKEE (reference sequence). Trimming stripped 5 bases from V and 4 bases from J, with 10 bases between. CDR3 region: CASSRSLYEQYF. The CDR3 DNA reads as TGTGCCAGCAGTCGGTCCCTTTACGAGCAGTACTTC.

This chain links TRBV29-1 with TRBJ2-5; no reliable D call. The CDR3 extends over 11 amino acids. Trimming stripped 7 bases from V and 4 bases from J, with 10 bases between. Germline V gene lookup returns CDR1 SQVTM and CDR2 ANQGSEA. Written as DNA, the CDR3 is TGCAGCGGAGGAAACGGAGAGACCCAGTACTTC. The encoded protein is CSGGNGETQYF.

The chain links TRBV11-2 to TRBJ2-3, with D tentatively TRBD2 (5 bases). The CDR3 is 16 residues long. Trimming shortened V by 5 bases and J by 1 base, and 16 bases separated the two germline ends. Germline assignment: CDR1 SGHAT and CDR2 FQNNGV. This CDR3 is CASSAGRLAGTDTQYF. The CDR3 region has the DNA TGTGCCAGCAGCGCCGGCCGGCTAGCAGGCACAGATACGCAGTATTTT.

The rearrangement uses TRBV9 and TRBJ2-7, with TRBD2 matching over 8 bases. The CDR3 is 15 amino acids. The J segment lost 2 bases and the V segment lost 0 bases, leaving 4 bases of the junction unmatched. In germline, CDR1 is SGDLS, CDR2 YYNGEE. The CDR3 region is CASSVGDSGTYEQYF. CDR3 nucleotides: TGTGCCAGCAGCGTAGGTGATAGCGGGACCTACGAGCAGTACTTC.

The chain combines TRBV7-5 with TRBJ2-4; the table gives TRBD2 as D, unverified against the DNA. TRBV7-5 is a pseudogene segment. The CDR3 consists of 17 residues. CDR3 sequence: CARIARSCLPCKNIQYF. In DNA, the CDR3 is TGTGCCAGAATCGCCCGGAGCTGTCTCCCCTGCAAAAACATTCAGTACTTC.

The J gene is TRBJ2-3, the V gene TRBV2; 9 positions agree with TRBD1. The CDR3 has 13 residues. Germline-derived CDR1 and CDR2 are SNHLY and FYNNEI. The ends lost 8 bases at V and 3 bases at J; junction bases unmatched: 3. CDR3 nucleotides: TGTGCCAGCGGGACAGGGCCTACAGATACGCAGTATTTT. Its protein product is CASGTGPTDTQYF.

In the case of this clone: In the same sample, other DNA sequences code for this CDR3. This chain connects TRBV6-2 or TRBV6-3 to TRBJ1-5; 7 bases map to TRBD1. CDR3 length: 15 amino acids. CDR1 is MNHEY and CDR2 is SVGEGT in the germline V gene. V was pared by 2 bases and J by 1 base, with 2 bases of the junction left unmatched. This chain's CDR3 is CASSYRQGSNQPQHF. CDR3 nucleotide sequence: TGTGCCAGCAGTTACCGACAGGGCAGCAATCAGCCCCAGCATTTT.

The genes are TRBV10-1 and TRBJ1-4, with a weak D call TRBD1 (5 bases). The CDR3 covers 16 residues. Germline lookup yields CDR1 WNHNN and CDR2 SYGVQD (reference sequence). With 6 bases removed from V and 0 bases from J, the gap between germline ends came to 14 bases. CDR3 nucleotide sequence: TGCGCCAGCAGGCGGGGCGGAGTTGCAACTAATGAAAAACTGTTTTTT. Translating gives CASRRGGVATNEKLFF.

The CDR3 nucleotides are TGTGCCAGCAGCTTCCGACAGCAAGAGACCCAGTACTTC. It encodes CASSFRQQETQYF. The chain employs TRBV7-2 and TRBJ2-5, with D possibly being TRBD1 (5 bases). Germline assignment: CDR1 SGHTA and CDR2 FQGNSA. V lost 3 bases and J lost 2, with 7 bases in between. This CDR3 has 13 residues.

For the CDR3, the DNA is TGTGCCACGAGACAGGGTATGAACACTGAAGCTTTCTTT. It specifies CATRQGMNTEAFF. This rearrangement joins TRBV19 to TRBJ1-1; 7 bases are shared with TRBD1. CDR3 length equals 13 residues. Per the germline V gene, CDR1 is LNHDA and CDR2 is SQIVND (reference sequence). With V trimmed by 10 bases and J by 0 bases, 5 bases remained unmatched.

Worth noting for this clone: This likely traces to a read error, being one base from a far larger clone. This rearrangement joins TRBV11-2 to TRBJ2-7, with unresolved D. CDR3 size: 11 residues. The ends were cut back, 4 bases at V and 3 bases at J, with 4 bases in the middle. Germline CDR1 SGHAT, CDR2 FQNNGV. The CDR3 sequence: CASSSFYEQYF. The CDR3 DNA follows: TGTGCCAGCAGCTCTTTCTACGAGCAGTACTTC.

The chain uses TRBV6-2 or TRBV6-3 and TRBJ2-1; 9 bases align to TRBD1. Losses at the gene ends were 2 bases for V and 7 bases for J; bases not matched to a gene: 3. CDR1 is MNHEY, CDR2 SVGEGT, per germline. The CDR3 has 14 amino acids. This chain's CDR3 is CASSYGTGLNEQFF. The CDR3 DNA follows: TGTGCCAGCAGTTACGGGACAGGGCTTAATGAGCAGTTCTTC.

V is TRBV2 and J is TRBJ1-2, with D perhaps matching TRBD1 (6 bases). This CDR3 is built from 15 residues. Germline V lookup: CDR1 SNHLY, CDR2 FYNNEI. Between the trimmed V and J ends, which lost 6 bases and 4 bases, there was a span of 18 bases. CDR3 coding DNA: TGTGCCAGCAGCCCTGGGATTGACAGGATCTATGGCTACACCTTC. Translation: CASSPGIDRIYGYTF.

V is TRBV6-5 and J is TRBJ1-2, with 9 bases matching TRBD1. The CDR3 runs 14 residues. V was clipped by 7 bases and J by 2 bases; unmatched bases: 5. Germline loops: CDR1 MNHEY, CDR2 SVGAGI. The DNA of the CDR3 is TGTGCCAGCACCCGGGGACAGGGAAACTATGGCTACACCTTC. As protein: CASTRGQGNYGYTF.

The chain has TRBV4-2 and TRBJ1-2, with 8 bases fitting TRBD1. J was trimmed by 5 bases and V by 4 bases; bases with no gene match: 9. The CDR3 is 15 amino acids. Germline-derived CDR1 and CDR2 are LGHNA and YNFKEQ. CDR3 DNA sequence: TGTGCCAGCAGCCCAACAAGACAGGGGAAGTATGGCTACACCTTC. It yields the protein CASSPTRQGKYGYTF.

The chain combines TRBV18 with TRBJ2-1, with 8 positions matching TRBD2. Per germline, CDR1 KGHSH and CDR2 LQKENI. CDR3 length: 16 residues. J gave up 3 bases and V 6 bases, and 10 bases lay outside the gene matches. The CDR3 DNA reads TGTGCCAGCTCCTCCCAGTCGGGAGGGGGCTACAATGAGCAGTTCTTC. Translated: CASSSQSGGGYNEQFF.

The chain has TRBV7-6 and TRBJ2-5, with a possible D match to TRBD1 (5 bases). V lost 8 bases and J 2 bases, leaving 12 bases between the germline ends. The CDR3 loop spans 13 amino acids. Germline CDR1 SGHVS, CDR2 FNYEAQ. CDR3 amino acids: CASGRTLQETQYF. CDR3 coding DNA: TGTGCCAGCGGCCGGACATTACAAGAGACCCAGTACTTC.

The chain joins TRBV30 to TRBJ1-3, with D hard to call. The germline V and J ends were trimmed by 4 bases and 4 bases, with 14 bases remaining between them. Germline CDR1 and CDR2: GTSNPN and SVGIG (reference sequence). The length of the CDR3 is 14 residues. The CDR3 here is CAWTSGLGGNTIYF. The CDR3 DNA reads as TGTGCCTGGACGTCGGGGTTGGGCGGAAACACCATATATTTT.

The chain recombines TRBV11-2 with TRBJ2-3, with D unclear. The CDR3 sequence is 15 residues long. CDR1 is SGHAT, CDR2 FQNNGV, per germline. Trimming removed 5 bases from V and 1 base from J, with 13 bases in between. DNA of the CDR3: TGTGCCAGCAGCCCAGAGAGGTTTCGCACAGATACGCAGTATTTT. Protein sequence: CASSPERFRTDTQYF.

The gene calls are TRBV6-2 or TRBV6-3 and TRBJ1-1; 9 bases map to TRBD1. CDR3 length: 16 residues. Germline CDR1 MNHEY, CDR2 SVGEGT. The junction had 12 bases not matched to a gene; V was cut back by 4 bases and J by 6 bases. The CDR3 sequence: CASSSFPGQGRSEAFF. For the CDR3, the DNA is TGTGCCAGCAGTTCGTTCCCGGGACAGGGAAGGTCTGAAGCTTTCTTT.

In this sample, this clone turned up a few times. This chain links TRBV7-9 with TRBJ1-3; D is possibly TRBD1 (6 bases). Germline values: CDR1 SEHNR, CDR2 FQNEAQ (reference sequence). This CDR3 has 14 residues. Trimming left V 5 bases short and J 2 bases short, with 10 bases between. CDR3 amino acids: CASSQDRTGNTIYF. The CDR3 DNA follows: TGTGCCAGCAGCCAGGACAGAACTGGAAACACCATATATTTT.

This rearrangement joins TRBV4-2 to TRBJ2-3, with TRBD2 matching 9 bases. The CDR3 loop spans 17 amino acids. V lost 0 bases to trimming and J lost 1 base; unmatched junction nucleotides: 5. Germline-derived CDR1 and CDR2 are LGHNA and YNFKEQ. CDR3 region: CASSQDRAGGGTDTQYF. DNA of the CDR3: TGTGCCAGCAGCCAAGATCGAGCGGGAGGTGGCACAGATACGCAGTATTTT.

The gene calls are TRBV30 and TRBJ2-5; TRBD1 aligns across 11 bases. Unmatched junction bases numbered 3, after V lost 2 bases and J lost 1 base. In germline, CDR1 is GTSNPN, CDR2 SVGIG (reference sequence). This CDR3 spans 15 amino acids. CDR3 bases: TGTGCCTGGAGTAGCGGACAGGGGGCCCAAGAGACCCAGTACTTC. Amino acids: CAWSSGQGAQETQYF.

In DNA, the CDR3 is TGTGCCACCAGCAAACAGGACAGGGGGGGGCAGTTCTTC. Its protein product is CATSKQDRGGQFF. The chain carries TRBV15 and TRBJ2-1; 10 positions match TRBD1. The CDR3 has 13 amino acids. CDR1 and CDR2 (germline): LNHNV, YYDKDF (reference sequence). Losses at the gene ends were 4 bases for V and 12 bases for J; bases not matched to a gene: 6.